This note documents a single TCR beta chain sequence. No antigen is known for it. Preparation of TCR beta libraries was done by quantitative 5'-RACE with molecular barcodes. Each CDR3 protein is one row after TCRdb ran MiXCR on the 5' RACE reads. The top ten hold 10% to 15% of the sample, which has hundreds of thousands of distinct CDR3 sequences, roughly 20% seen once. This CDR3 spans 15 amino acids. Germline V gene data show CDR1 as DFQATT and CDR2 as SNEGSKA (reference sequence). Germline trimming cut 5 bases from V and 2 bases from J; bases unmatched to any gene: 8. The sample is drawn from a study of CD8 T cells in ankylosing spondylitis. Study results and limitations: With a CD8+ phenotype, disease-linked clones were relatively rare in peripheral blood. What appeared characteristic of ankylosing spondylitis blood was a TCR beta motif of about eight highly homologous variants. Some motif variants were previously reported in reactive arthritis synovial fluid and blood.

V usage is TRBV20-1 and J usage is TRBJ2-2, with 7 bases fitting TRBD1. The clonotype was recovered from a male donor with ankylosing spondylitis or in good health (not recorded which). Specimen: blood, either unsorted or a sorted T cell fraction (not recorded which). CDR3 loop: CSADLTGFNTGELFF. As DNA, the CDR3 is TGCAGTGCTGACCTGACAGGGTTCAACACCGGGGAGCTGTTTTTT.